This T cell receptor (beta chain) was found in a study of blood T cell repertoires in COVID-19. Whole-study context: Samples came from the United States, Italy and Spain, spanning acute and convalescent COVID-19. From T cells, B-cell-depleted T cells, or PBMCs came the material, which was cDNA or gDNA.

Assignment of participants to cohorts was predicated upon participant-reported clinical history. Authors' methods: Reference gene primer amplification in the assay estimated nucleated cell counts. This table comes from immunoSEQ multiplex PCR, and its TCRdb copy is limited to in-frame clones, with some not included. The D gene and trimming were derived from the DNA, and the V and J assignments and clone size from that table. The sample yields hundreds of thousands of clones, roughly 87% seen once. The source of this sequence is a woman between 18 and 29 years old with acute COVID-19. The specimen was PBMCs or T cells enriched from blood (not recorded which).

CDR3 DNA sequence: TGTGCCAGCAGTGAAGAGGGGGGGGTCAATGGCTACACCTTC. Translation gives CASSEEGGVNGYTF. The chain carries TRBV6-1 and TRBJ1-2, with TRBD1 as a possible D gene (6 bases). This CDR3 comprises 14 residues. CDR1 is MNHNS and CDR2 is SASEGT in the germline V gene. Trimming shortened V by 1 base and J by 6 bases, and 12 bases separated the two germline ends.